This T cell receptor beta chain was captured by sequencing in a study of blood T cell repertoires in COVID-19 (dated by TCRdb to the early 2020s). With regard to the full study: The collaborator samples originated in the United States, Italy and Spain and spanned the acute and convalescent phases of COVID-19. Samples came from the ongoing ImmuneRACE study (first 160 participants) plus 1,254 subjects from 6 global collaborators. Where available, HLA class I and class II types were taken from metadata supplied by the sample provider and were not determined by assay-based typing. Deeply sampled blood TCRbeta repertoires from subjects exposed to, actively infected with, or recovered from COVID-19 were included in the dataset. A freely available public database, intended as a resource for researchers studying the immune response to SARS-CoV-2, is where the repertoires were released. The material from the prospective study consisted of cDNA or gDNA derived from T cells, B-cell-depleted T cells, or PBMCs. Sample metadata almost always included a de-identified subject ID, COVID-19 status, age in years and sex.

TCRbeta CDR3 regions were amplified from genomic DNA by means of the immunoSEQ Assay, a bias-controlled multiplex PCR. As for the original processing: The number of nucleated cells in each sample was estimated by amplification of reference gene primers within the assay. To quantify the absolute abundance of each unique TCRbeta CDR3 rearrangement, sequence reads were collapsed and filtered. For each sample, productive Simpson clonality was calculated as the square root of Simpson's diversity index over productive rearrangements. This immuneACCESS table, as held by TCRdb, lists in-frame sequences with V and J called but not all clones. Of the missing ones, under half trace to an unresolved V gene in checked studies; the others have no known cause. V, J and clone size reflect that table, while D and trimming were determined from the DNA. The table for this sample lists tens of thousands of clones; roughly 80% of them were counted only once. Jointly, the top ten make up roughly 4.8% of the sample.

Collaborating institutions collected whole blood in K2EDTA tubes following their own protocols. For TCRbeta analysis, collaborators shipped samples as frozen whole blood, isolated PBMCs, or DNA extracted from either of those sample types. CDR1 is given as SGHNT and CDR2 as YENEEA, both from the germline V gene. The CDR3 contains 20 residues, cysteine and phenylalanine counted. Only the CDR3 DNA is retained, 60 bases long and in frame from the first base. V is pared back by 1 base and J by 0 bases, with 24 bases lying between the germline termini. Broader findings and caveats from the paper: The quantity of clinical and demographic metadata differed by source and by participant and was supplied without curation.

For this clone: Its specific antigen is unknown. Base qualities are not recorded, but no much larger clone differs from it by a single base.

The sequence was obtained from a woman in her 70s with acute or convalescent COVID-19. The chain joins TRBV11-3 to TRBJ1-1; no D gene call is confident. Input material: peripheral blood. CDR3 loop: CASSLALEPQGRYMNTEAFF. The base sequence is TGTGCCAGCAGCTTAGCGTTGGAACCCCAAGGGAGGTACATGAACACTGAAGCTTTCTTT.